Following are 31 T cell receptor beta chains from one sample sequenced in a study of shared clonotypes between healthy human individuals. TCRdb's table, derived via immunoSEQ multiplex PCR, lists solely in-frame clones and lacks some. The table includes hundreds of thousands of clones, around 78% detected once. Material for sequencing was PBMCs. These receptors were obtained from a woman aged 35 to 49 in good health. Some clones in this sample may be carry-over from other donors' samples.

This chain joins TRBV28 and TRBJ2-3, with a weak D call TRBD1 (6 bases). The CDR3 has 15 residues. Germline V lookup: CDR1 MDHEN, CDR2 SYDVKM. Trimming cost V 6 bases and J 2 bases, with 15 bases left between them. CDR3 bases: TGTGCCAGCAGCAACCAGGGGATCTCCACAGATACGCAGTATTTT. Amino acid sequence: CASSNQGISTDTQYF.

V and J are TRBV5-1 and TRBJ1-6; D uncertain. Germline V gene data show CDR1 as SGHRS and CDR2 as YFSETQ. CDR3 length equals 12 residues. Trimming left V 2 bases short and J 7 bases short, with 4 bases between. CDR3 coding DNA: TGCGCCAGCAGCTTAGAGAATTCACCCCTCCACTTT. Amino acids: CASSLENSPLHF.

With respect to this clone: This may arise from a read error, as a much more abundant clone is one base away. In nucleotides, the CDR3 is TGTGCCAGCAGCTTGGACAGGGTCCACGAGCAGTACTTC. Its protein product is CASSLDRVHEQYF. The V and J genes are TRBV5-5 and TRBJ2-7; a possible D gene is TRBD1 (6 bases). Germline CDR1 reads SGHKS; CDR2 reads YYEKEE (reference sequence). The CDR3 extends over 13 amino acids. The V end was cut by 0 bases, the J end by 5 bases, with 9 bases between.

The chain carries TRBV25-1 and TRBJ2-5, with D perhaps TRBD1 or TRBD2 (6 bases each). The V end was cut by 9 bases, the J end by 2 bases, with 19 bases between. The germline CDR1 and CDR2 sequences are MGHDK and SYGVNS. CDR3 length: 15 amino acids. The CDR3 DNA follows: TGTGCCAGATCCCCCGGAGGGGGAAATCAAGAGACCCAGTACTTC. It yields the protein CARSPGGGNQETQYF.

The chain joins TRBV30 to TRBJ2-1; 7 positions agree with TRBD1. V was clipped by 5 bases and J by 0 bases; unmatched bases: 4. The CDR3 covers 14 residues. CDR1 GTSNPN and CDR2 SVGIG come from the germline V gene (reference sequence). This CDR3 is CAWVRDSSYNEQFF. As DNA, the CDR3 is TGTGCCTGGGTCCGGGACAGCTCCTACAATGAGCAGTTCTTC.

For this clone: A clone one base away is much larger, so this may be a read error. This chain links TRBV4-3 with TRBJ1-1; D may be TRBD1 (5 bases). The CDR3 is 14 residues long. V gave up 0 bases and J gave up 1 base, with 6 bases separating them. Germline CDR1 LGHNA, CDR2 YSLEER. CDR3 sequence (DNA): TGCGCCAGCAGCCAAGACAGGGCGAACACTGAAGCTTTCTTT. Translation gives CASSQDRANTEAFF.

Regarding this clone: A far bigger clonotype differs at one base, so this is likely a read error. The gene calls are TRBV15 and TRBJ2-2; TRBD2 agrees at 7 bases. The germline gives CDR1 LNHNV, CDR2 YYDKDF (reference sequence). The CDR3 runs 17 residues. J lost 6 bases, V lost 0 bases, and 10 bases had no gene match. This CDR3 is CATSRDSAFGGSGELFF. In DNA, the CDR3 is TGTGCCACCAGCAGAGATAGTGCTTTCGGGGGGTCCGGGGAGCTGTTTTTT.

The table lists this clone with a count of one. In DNA, the CDR3 is TGTGCCTGGAGTGGGGTAGCGGCAGATACGCAGTATTTT. Translating gives CAWSGVAADTQYF. V is TRBV30 and J is TRBJ2-3, with D tentatively TRBD2 (6 bases). Between the trimmed V and J ends, which lost 1 base and 4 bases, there was a span of 9 bases. The CDR3 is 13 residues long. From germline, CDR1 is GTSNPN and CDR2 SVGIG (reference sequence).

A word on this clone: A much larger clone lies one base from this, so it may be a read error. The V and J genes are TRBV7-8 and TRBJ2-6; D not certain. The CDR3 loop spans 14 amino acids. With 1 base removed from V and 2 bases from J, the gap between germline ends came to 3 bases. In germline, CDR1 is SGHVS, CDR2 FQNEAQ. The CDR3 loop is CASSLDTGANVLTF. The DNA of the CDR3 is TGTGCCAGCAGCTTAGATACTGGGGCCAACGTCCTGACTTTC.

In its sample, this clone was seen many times. The same CDR3 can be traced to other DNA sequences in this sample. This chain links TRBV11-2 with TRBJ2-3, with D unclear. The germline V and J ends were trimmed by 4 bases and 9 bases, with 8 bases remaining between them. The CDR3 has 11 residues. Per germline, CDR1 SGHAT and CDR2 FQNNGV. This chain's CDR3 is CASSSSQTQYF. The CDR3 DNA reads TGTGCCAGCAGCTCCTCACAAACGCAGTATTTT.

The chain has TRBV19 and TRBJ1-2; D gene ambiguous. V lost 3 bases to trimming and J lost 3 bases, with 14 bases between them. In germline, CDR1 is LNHDA, CDR2 SQIVND (reference sequence). The CDR3 is 15 residues long. As DNA, the CDR3 is TGTGCCAGTAGTATGGAGGACCGACCATACTATGGCTACACCTTC. This translates into CASSMEDRPYYGYTF.

This chain links TRBV5-5 with TRBJ2-4; tentative D call: TRBD2 (6 bases). Trimming left V 7 bases short and J 7 bases short, with 21 bases between. This CDR3 is built from 15 residues. Per germline, CDR1 SGHKS and CDR2 YYEKEE (reference sequence). CDR3 sequence: CASSPGWSGVNIQYF. The CDR3 DNA reads as TGTGCCAGCTCCCCGGGGTGGTCGGGGGTGAACATTCAGTACTTC.

The V gene is TRBV5-4, the J gene TRBJ1-1; possible D gene TRBD1, 6 bases. CDR1 and CDR2 from the germline V gene are SGHNT and YYREEE (reference sequence). V was trimmed by 4 bases and J by 6 bases, leaving 13 bases between them. CDR3 length equals 13 residues. This chain's CDR3 is CASSPAGGPEAFF. The CDR3, as DNA: TGTGCCAGCAGCCCAGCGGGGGGGCCTGAAGCTTTCTTT.

This chain uses TRBV28 with TRBJ2-1; TRBD1 matches 8 bases. The germline gives CDR1 MDHEN, CDR2 SYDVKM. Trimming cost V 6 bases and J 1 base; bases outside gene matches: 11. The CDR3 sequence is 17 residues long. For the CDR3, the DNA is TGTGCCAGCAGCCCCTACTCGGACAGGGAATCCTACAATGAGCAGTTCTTC. Protein sequence: CASSPYSDRESYNEQFF.

The chain carries TRBV7-6 and TRBJ1-2, with TRBD1 identical over 7 bases. CDR1 SGHVS and CDR2 FNYEAQ come from the germline V gene. This CDR3 has 12 amino acids. V lost 5 bases to trimming and J lost 8 bases; unmatched junction nucleotides: 5. The CDR3 sequence: CASSRGGAGYTF. CDR3 coding DNA: TGTGCCAGCAGCCGAGGGGGCGCGGGCTACACCTTC.

The chain is built from TRBV7-9 and TRBJ2-1; the D gene is possibly TRBD1 (6 bases). The CDR3 extends over 17 amino acids. Germline V gene data show CDR1 as SEHNR and CDR2 as FQNEAQ (reference sequence). V gave up 2 bases and J gave up 10 bases, with 24 bases separating them. CDR3: CASSLRTGTLVYVEQFF. The CDR3 nucleotides read TGTGCCAGCAGCTTAAGAACCGGGACACTGGTTTATGTAGAGCAGTTCTTC.

J is TRBJ1-1 and V is TRBV11-2; weak D call: TRBD1 (6 bases). The CDR3 sequence is 16 residues long. Germline V gene lookup returns CDR1 SGHAT and CDR2 FQNNGV. Trimming cost V 5 bases and J 3 bases, with 19 bases left between them. The CDR3 nucleotides are TGTGCCAGCAGCAAAGGCCGGGACACCGGCTACACTGAAGCTTTCTTT. Its protein is CASSKGRDTGYTEAFF.

The rearrangement uses TRBV4-1 and TRBJ2-7; 9 bases are shared with TRBD1. The CDR3 sequence is 15 residues long. The junction had 4 bases not matched to a gene; V was cut back by 4 bases and J by 0 bases. CDR1 and CDR2 (germline): MGHRA, YSYEKL. In nucleotides, the CDR3 is TGCGCCAGCAGCCGGACAGGGGACATCTCCTACGAGCAGTACTTC. This codes for CASSRTGDISYEQYF.

The chain employs TRBV5-1 and TRBJ2-2, with D unclear. The length of the CDR3 is 14 residues. Germline CDR1 and CDR2: SGHRS and YFSETQ. V gave up 1 base and J gave up 2 bases, with 6 bases separating them. The CDR3 is CASSLISNTGELFF. The CDR3, as DNA: TGCGCCAGCAGCTTGATTTCTAACACCGGGGAGCTGTTTTTT.

The chain couples TRBV20-1 to TRBJ2-7, with D unresolved. The CDR3 extends over 10 amino acids. The germline CDR1 and CDR2 sequences are DFQATT and SNEGSKA (reference sequence). Trimming stripped 0 bases from V and 6 bases from J, with 3 bases between. The CDR3 loop reads CSARDTEQYF. As DNA, the CDR3 is TGCAGTGCTAGAGATACCGAGCAGTACTTC.

The chain combines TRBV9 with TRBJ1-3; TRBD1 aligns across 7 bases. The trim removed 3 bases at V and 0 bases at J, leaving 6 bases unmatched. CDR1 is SGDLS, CDR2 YYNGEE, per germline. The CDR3 spans 16 residues. The CDR3 spells CASSEATGDSGNTIYF. The CDR3 DNA is TGTGCCAGCAGCGAGGCAACAGGGGACTCTGGAAACACCATATATTTT.

About this clone itself: This CDR3 is also generated by other DNA sequences in the sample. The chain links TRBV5-1 to TRBJ2-3; weak D call: TRBD2 (6 bases). Germline V CDR1 and CDR2: SGHRS, YFSETQ. V dropped 0 bases and J dropped 5 bases, with 13 bases sitting between them. The CDR3 has 15 residues. The CDR3: CASSLGSGRGDTQYF. The CDR3 coding sequence is TGCGCCAGCAGCTTGGGGTCGGGGCGGGGAGATACGCAGTATTTT. The complete variable domain, with remaining parts taken from reference TRBV5-1 and TRBJ2-3, reads KAGVTQTPRYLIKTRGQQVTLSCSPISGHRSVSWYQQTPGQGLQFLFEYFSETQRNKGNFPGRFSGRQFSNSRSEMNVSTLELGDSALYLCASSLGSGRGDTQYFGPGTRLTVL.

DNA of the CDR3: TGTGCCAGCAGACGGCCAGGGGGTCTGTCCTACGAGCAGTACTTC. It encodes CASRRPGGLSYEQYF. The rearrangement joins TRBV28 to TRBJ2-7, with TRBD1 identical over 7 bases. Germline CDR1 and CDR2: MDHEN and SYDVKM. The J segment lost 1 base and the V segment lost 6 bases, leaving 9 bases of the junction unmatched. The CDR3 has 15 residues.

This clone was seen just once. Germline is not matched at one junction end, which may reflect a read error. This chain joins TRBV5-1 and TRBJ2-3; D might be TRBD2 (6 bases). CDR1 SGHRS and CDR2 YFSETQ come from the germline V gene. CDR3 size: 16 residues. CDR3 sequence (DNA): TGCGCCAGCAGCTTGGGTCGGGAGAGCAGCATAGATACGCAGTATTTT. Translation gives CASSLGRESSIDTQYF.

The CDR3 spells CASSRDRGNTEAFF. Here the CDR3 DNA reads TGTGCCAGCTCACGGGACAGGGGGAACACTGAAGCTTTCTTT. The chain is built from TRBV18 and TRBJ1-1; 10 bases are shared with TRBD1. Per germline, CDR1 KGHSH and CDR2 LQKENI. This CDR3 spans 14 amino acids. Trimming took 4 bases from V and 1 from J; bases not matched to a gene: 0.

The chain recombines TRBV7-2 with TRBJ2-7, with 9 bases identical to TRBD2. Germline V gene data show CDR1 as SGHTA and CDR2 as FQGNSA. J was trimmed by 3 bases and V by 3 bases; bases with no gene match: 3. This CDR3 has 14 residues. The CDR3 nucleotides read TGTGCCAGCAGCTTGGTAGCGGGAGTCTACGAGCAGTACTTC. It translates to CASSLVAGVYEQYF.

V gene TRBV2 combines with J gene TRBJ1-1; 9 nucleotides align to TRBD1. The V gene end was trimmed by 4 bases and the J gene end by 4 bases; junction bases not matched to a gene: 4. The CDR3 spans 14 residues. Per the germline V gene, CDR1 is SNHLY and CDR2 is FYNNEI. The CDR3 nucleotides are TGTGCCAGCAGTGGACAGGGGGAGTCCACTGAAGCTTTCTTT. Translated, it gives CASSGQGESTEAFF.

The chain carries TRBV9 and TRBJ2-7; D call uncertain. CDR1 SGDLS and CDR2 YYNGEE come from the germline V gene. The CDR3 runs 14 residues. The V end was cut by 0 bases, the J end by 0 bases, with 7 bases between. The CDR3 region has the DNA TGTGCCAGCAGCGTAGAAACCGGCTCCTACGAGCAGTACTTC. It translates to CASSVETGSYEQYF.

The chain is built from TRBV28 and TRBJ2-1; TRBD1 matches 8 bases. Per the germline V gene, CDR1 is MDHEN and CDR2 is SYDVKM. The CDR3 length is 13 residues. V gave up 8 bases and J gave up 6 bases; unmatched junction bases: 6. In nucleotides, the CDR3 is TGTGCCAGCCGCACGGGACAGGCCAATGAGCAGTTCTTC. This translates into CASRTGQANEQFF.

The chain couples TRBV5-1 to TRBJ1-4; 7 positions agree with TRBD1. V gave up 3 bases and J gave up 7 bases; unmatched junction bases: 9. CDR1 is SGHRS, CDR2 YFSETQ, per germline. CDR3 length equals 15 residues. CDR3: CASSWAGTDGEKLFF. In nucleotides, the CDR3 is TGCGCCAGCAGCTGGGCCGGGACAGACGGTGAAAAACTGTTTTTT.

The V and J genes are TRBV19 and TRBJ2-3, with D uncertain. The CDR3 is 15 residues long. Germline CDR1 reads LNHDA; CDR2 reads SQIVND (reference sequence). Deletions cut 3 bases from V and 5 bases from J, with 15 bases between. CDR3: CASSMASVLVDTQYF. CDR3 in DNA: TGTGCCAGTAGTATGGCTAGTGTGCTGGTAGATACGCAGTATTTT.